A single sample gave rise to the 7 T cell receptor beta chains below, sequenced in a study of regulatory T cells in long-lasting Graves disease. Time point defined: persistent/refractory GD, antithyroid drugs over 5 years with positive TRAb. The TCR library was prepared using RNA isolated from PBMCs. For TCR beta, libraries came from iRepertoire HTBI primers and Arm-PCR of CDR3 regions. One entry per CDR3 protein, called by TCRdb with MiXCR from the multiplex PCR reads. The data hold 400,000 to 500,000 distinct CDR3 sequences, with roughly 21% observed a single time. The source material was peripheral blood mononuclear cells (PBMCs), sampled when the disease was refractory, from a patient treated with antithyroid drugs. All receptors derive from a female donor with Graves disease.

V usage is TRBV20-1 and J usage is TRBJ1-1; weak D call: TRBD1 (5 bases). The V end was cut by 2 bases, the J end by 1 base, with 8 bases between. The CDR3 runs to 13 residues. Germline V gene sequence: CDR1 DFQATT, CDR2 SNEGSKA (reference sequence). The CDR3 loop is CSARKTANTEAFF. Written as DNA, the CDR3 is TGCAGTGCTAGAAAGACAGCGAACACTGAAGCTTTCTTT.

This clonotype was picked up many times. This sequence joins TRBV7-9 and TRBJ2-5; D remains ambiguous. Germline V CDR1 and CDR2: SEHNR, FQNEAQ (reference sequence). The CDR3 sequence is 14 residues long. V lost 3 bases and J 2 bases, leaving 10 bases between the germline ends. This chain's CDR3 is CASSLRHGQETQYF. CDR3 coding DNA: TGTGCCAGCAGCTTGAGGCACGGACAAGAGACCCAGTACTTC.

This chain links TRBV9 with TRBJ2-2; the D gene is possibly TRBD1 (7 bases). Germline CDR1 and CDR2: SGDLS and YYNGEE. V shed 3 bases and J shed 5 bases, with 20 bases lying between them. The length of the CDR3 is 17 residues. CDR3 in amino acids: CASSARRTGAGTGELFF. CDR3 bases: TGTGCCAGCAGCGCCCGAAGAACAGGGGCGGGGACCGGGGAGCTGTTTTTT.

The V and J genes are TRBV4-1 and TRBJ1-4, with TRBD1 matching over 9 bases. V lost 3 bases and J lost 8; bases outside the gene matches: 7. Germline lookup yields CDR1 MGHRA and CDR2 YSYEKL. The CDR3 covers 15 residues. CDR3 protein: CASSQPGQGDEKLFF. The CDR3 DNA reads TGCGCCAGCAGCCAGCCGGGACAGGGAGACGAAAAACTGTTTTTT.

This clonotype showed up many times. The chain uses TRBV12-3 or TRBV12-4 and TRBJ1-2; D is uncertain. Between the trimmed V and J ends, which lost 7 bases and 5 bases, there was a span of 8 bases. The CDR3 covers 11 residues. CDR3 sequence: CASTSSYGYTF. The CDR3, as DNA: TGTGCCAGCACCTCTTCGTATGGCTACACCTTC.

At least ten counts were recorded for this clonotype. The J gene is TRBJ1-4, the V gene TRBV27; D remains unclear. V lost 3 bases to trimming and J lost 7 bases, with 12 bases between them. The CDR3 has 14 amino acids. CDR1 and CDR2 from the germline V gene are MNHEY and SMNVEV (reference sequence). This CDR3 is CASSFSIASEKLFF. In DNA, the CDR3 is TGTGCCAGCAGTTTTTCGATAGCGAGTGAAAAACTGTTTTTT.

The chain recombines TRBV28 with TRBJ1-5; 9 bases agree with TRBD1. The V segment lost 7 bases and the J segment 2 bases; nucleotides outside the gene matches: 3. CDR1 and CDR2 from the germline V gene are MDHEN and SYDVKM. This CDR3 comprises 14 residues. CDR3 sequence: CASIGTGRNQPQHF. CDR3 bases: TGTGCCAGCATAGGGACAGGGCGCAATCAGCCCCAGCATTTT.